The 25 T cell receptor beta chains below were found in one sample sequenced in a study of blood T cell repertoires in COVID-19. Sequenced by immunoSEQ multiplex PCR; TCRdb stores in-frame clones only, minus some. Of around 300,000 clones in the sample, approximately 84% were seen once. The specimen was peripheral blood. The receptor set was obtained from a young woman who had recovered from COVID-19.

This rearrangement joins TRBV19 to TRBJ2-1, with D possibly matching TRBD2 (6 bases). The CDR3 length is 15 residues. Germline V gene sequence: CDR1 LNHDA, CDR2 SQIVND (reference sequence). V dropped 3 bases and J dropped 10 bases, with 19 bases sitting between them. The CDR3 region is CASSIRIGGQGEQFF. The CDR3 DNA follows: TGTGCCAGTAGTATCAGGATCGGGGGTCAGGGAGAGCAGTTCTTC.

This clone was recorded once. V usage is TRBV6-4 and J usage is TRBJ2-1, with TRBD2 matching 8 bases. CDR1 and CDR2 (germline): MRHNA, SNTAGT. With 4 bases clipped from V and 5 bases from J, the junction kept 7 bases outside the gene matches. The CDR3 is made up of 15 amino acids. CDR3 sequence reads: CASSASGSGDNEQFF. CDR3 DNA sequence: TGTGCCAGCAGTGCCTCCGGTAGCGGGGACAATGAGCAGTTCTTC.

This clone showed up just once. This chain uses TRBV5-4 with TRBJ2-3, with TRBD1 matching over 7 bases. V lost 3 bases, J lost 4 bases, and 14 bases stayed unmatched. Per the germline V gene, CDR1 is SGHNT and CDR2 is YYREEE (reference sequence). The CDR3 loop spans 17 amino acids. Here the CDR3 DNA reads TGTGCCAGCAGCTGGGGACAGCCGTCCCGTTTACCAGATACGCAGTATTTT. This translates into CASSWGQPSRLPDTQYF.

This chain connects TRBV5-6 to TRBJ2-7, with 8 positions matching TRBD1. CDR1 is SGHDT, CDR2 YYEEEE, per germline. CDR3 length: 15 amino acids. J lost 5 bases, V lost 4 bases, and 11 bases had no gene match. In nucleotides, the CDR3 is TGTGCCAGCAGCGTAGCCGGGACAGGACAACACGAGCAGTACTTC. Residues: CASSVAGTGQHEQYF. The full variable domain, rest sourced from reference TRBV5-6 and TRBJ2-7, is DAGVTQSPTHLIKTRGQQVTLRCSPKSGHDTVSWYQQALGQGPQFIFQYYEEEERQRGNFPDRFSGHQFPNYSSELNVNALLLGDSALYLCASSVAGTGQHEQYFGPGTRLTVT.

In DNA form, the CDR3 reads TGCGCCAGCAGCTTGGGAAGCGGGAGGGCCTACGAGCAGTACTTC. Amino acid sequence: CASSLGSGRAYEQYF. The chain is built from TRBV5-1 and TRBJ2-7, with 10 bases identical to TRBD2. V lost 0 bases and J lost 2; bases outside the gene matches: 2. Looked up from germline, CDR1 is SGHRS and CDR2 is YFSETQ. The CDR3 is 15 amino acids.

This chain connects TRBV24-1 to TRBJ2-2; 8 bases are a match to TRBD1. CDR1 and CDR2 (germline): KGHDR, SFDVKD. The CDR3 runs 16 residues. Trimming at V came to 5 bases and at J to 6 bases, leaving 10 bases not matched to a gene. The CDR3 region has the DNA TGTGCCACCAGTGGCGCAGACAGGGGACCGTCCGGGGAGCTGTTTTTT. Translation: CATSGADRGPSGELFF.

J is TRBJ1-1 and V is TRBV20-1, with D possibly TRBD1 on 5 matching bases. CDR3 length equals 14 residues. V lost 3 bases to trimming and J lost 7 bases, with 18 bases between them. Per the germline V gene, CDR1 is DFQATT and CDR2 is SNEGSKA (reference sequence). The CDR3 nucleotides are TGCAGTGCTAGTAAACAGGACAAGTTCGGTGAAGCTTTCTTT. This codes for CSASKQDKFGEAFF.

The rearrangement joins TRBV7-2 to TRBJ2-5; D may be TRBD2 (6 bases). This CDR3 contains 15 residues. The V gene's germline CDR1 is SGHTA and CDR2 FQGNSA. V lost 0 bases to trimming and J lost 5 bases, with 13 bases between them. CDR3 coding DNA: TGTGCCAGCAGCTTAGCGGGAGGCCAAGGGGAGACCCAGTACTTC. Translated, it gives CASSLAGGQGETQYF.

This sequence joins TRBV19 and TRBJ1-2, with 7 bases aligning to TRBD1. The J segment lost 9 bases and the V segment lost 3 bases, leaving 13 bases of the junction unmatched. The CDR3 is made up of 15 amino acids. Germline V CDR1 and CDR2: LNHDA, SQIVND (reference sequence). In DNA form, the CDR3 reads TGTGCCAGTAGTATGGAAGACAGGGATCGGAGTAGCTACACCTTC. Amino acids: CASSMEDRDRSSYTF.

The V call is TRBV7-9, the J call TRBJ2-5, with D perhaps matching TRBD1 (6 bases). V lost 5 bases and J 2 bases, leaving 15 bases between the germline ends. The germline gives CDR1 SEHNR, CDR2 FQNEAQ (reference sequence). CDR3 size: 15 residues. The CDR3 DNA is TGTGCCAGCAGCGCCTCCGGGACAACACAAGAGACCCAGTACTTC. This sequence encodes CASSASGTTQETQYF.

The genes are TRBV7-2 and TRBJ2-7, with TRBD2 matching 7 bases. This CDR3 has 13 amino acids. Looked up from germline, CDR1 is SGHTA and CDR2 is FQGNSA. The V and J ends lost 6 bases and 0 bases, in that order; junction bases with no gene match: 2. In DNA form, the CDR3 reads TGTGCCAGCAGGCGGACTAGCTCCTACGAGCAGTACTTC. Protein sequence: CASRRTSSYEQYF.

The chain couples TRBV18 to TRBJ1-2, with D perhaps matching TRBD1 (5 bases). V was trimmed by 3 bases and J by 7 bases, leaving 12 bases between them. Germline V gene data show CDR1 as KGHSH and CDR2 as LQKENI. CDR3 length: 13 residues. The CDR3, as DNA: TGTGCCAGCTCACCTCTTCAGGGCAGTGGCTACACCTTC. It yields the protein CASSPLQGSGYTF.

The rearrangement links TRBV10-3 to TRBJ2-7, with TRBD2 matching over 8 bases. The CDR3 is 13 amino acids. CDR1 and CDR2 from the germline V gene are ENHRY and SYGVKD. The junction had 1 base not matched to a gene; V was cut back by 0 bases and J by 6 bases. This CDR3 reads CAISESSGAEQYF. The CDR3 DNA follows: TGTGCCATCAGTGAGTCTAGCGGGGCCGAGCAGTACTTC.

The DNA for the CDR3 is TGTGCCAGCAGCTTCCCACCCGCGTATGAGCAGTTCTTC. Protein product: CASSFPPAYEQFF. This sequence joins TRBV5-6 and TRBJ2-1; D ambiguous. Germline V gives CDR1 SGHDT, CDR2 YYEEEE. The CDR3 has 13 residues. V was shortened by 2 bases and J by 8 bases, with 11 bases between the two germline ends.

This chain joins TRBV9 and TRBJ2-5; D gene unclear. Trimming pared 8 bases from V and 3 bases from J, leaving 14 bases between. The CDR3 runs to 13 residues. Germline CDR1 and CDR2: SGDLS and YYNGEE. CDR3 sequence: CASGEAAKETQYF. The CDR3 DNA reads TGTGCCAGTGGCGAGGCGGCAAAAGAGACCCAGTACTTC.

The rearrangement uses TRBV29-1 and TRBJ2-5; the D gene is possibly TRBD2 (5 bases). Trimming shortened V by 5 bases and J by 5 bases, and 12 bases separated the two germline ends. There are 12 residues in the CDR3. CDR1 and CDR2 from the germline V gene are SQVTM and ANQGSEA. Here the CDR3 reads CSVRRSGETQYF. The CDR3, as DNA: TGCAGCGTTAGACGGTCGGGGGAGACCCAGTACTTC.

The CDR3 loop reads CASSLRAKETQYF. The CDR3 DNA sequence: TGTGCCAGCAGCTTAAGGGCGAAAGAGACCCAGTACTTC. This chain uses TRBV7-3 with TRBJ2-5; D ambiguous. The CDR3 has 13 amino acids. The ends were cut back, 1 base at V and 3 bases at J, with 6 bases in the middle. CDR1 is SGHTA, CDR2 FQGTGA, per germline. Complete variable domain (other parts from reference TRBV7-3 and TRBJ2-5): GAGVSQTPSNKVTEKGKYVELRCDPISGHTALYWYRQSLGQGPEFLIYFQGTGAADDSGLPNDRFFAVRPEGSVSTLKIQRTERGDSAVYLCASSLRAKETQYFGPGTRLLVL.

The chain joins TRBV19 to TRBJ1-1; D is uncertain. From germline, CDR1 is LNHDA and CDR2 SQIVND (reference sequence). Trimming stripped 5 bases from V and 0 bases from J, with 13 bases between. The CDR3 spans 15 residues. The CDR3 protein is CASSEPYPLNTEAFF. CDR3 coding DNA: TGTGCCAGTAGTGAGCCTTACCCCTTGAACACTGAAGCTTTCTTT.

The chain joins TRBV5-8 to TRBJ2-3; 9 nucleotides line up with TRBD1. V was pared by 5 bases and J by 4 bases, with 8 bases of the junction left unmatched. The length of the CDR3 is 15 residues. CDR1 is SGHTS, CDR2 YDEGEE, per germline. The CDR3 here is CASSPGQGWSDTQYF. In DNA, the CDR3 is TGTGCCAGCAGTCCAGGACAGGGGTGGTCAGATACGCAGTATTTT. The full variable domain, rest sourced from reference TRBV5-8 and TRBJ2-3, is EAGVTQSPTHLIKTRGQQATLRCSPISGHTSVYWYQQALGLGLQFLLWYDEGEERNRGNFPPRFSGRQFPNYSSELNVNALELEDSALYLCASSPGQGWSDTQYFGPGTRLTVL.

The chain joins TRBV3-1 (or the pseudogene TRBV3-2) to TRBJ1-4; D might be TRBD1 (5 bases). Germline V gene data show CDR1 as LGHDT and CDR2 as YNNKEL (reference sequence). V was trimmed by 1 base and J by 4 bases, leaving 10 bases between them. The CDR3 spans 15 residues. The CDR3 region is CASSQGVTVNEKLFF. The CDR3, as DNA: TGTGCCAGCAGCCAAGGCGTGACAGTTAATGAAAAACTGTTTTTT.

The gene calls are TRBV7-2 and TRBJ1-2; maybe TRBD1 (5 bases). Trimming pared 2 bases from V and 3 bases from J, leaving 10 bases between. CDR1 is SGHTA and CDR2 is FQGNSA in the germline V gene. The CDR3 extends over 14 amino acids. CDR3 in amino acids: CASSLFGGDYGYTF. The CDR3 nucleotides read TGTGCCAGCAGCTTATTCGGGGGGGACTATGGCTACACCTTC.

CDR3 coding DNA: TGTGCCAGCAGCTTCACTAGCGGCCAAGAGACCCAGTACTTC. Amino acid sequence: CASSFTSGQETQYF. This chain joins TRBV11-2 and TRBJ2-5, with 8 bases fitting TRBD2. Germline CDR1 SGHAT, CDR2 FQNNGV. V was pared by 3 bases and J by 1 base, with 1 base of the junction left unmatched. The CDR3 is made up of 14 amino acids.

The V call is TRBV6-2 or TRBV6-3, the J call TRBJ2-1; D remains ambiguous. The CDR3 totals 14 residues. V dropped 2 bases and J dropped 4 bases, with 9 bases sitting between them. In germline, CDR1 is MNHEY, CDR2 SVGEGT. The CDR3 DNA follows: TGTGCCAGCAGTTACGCGGCTAGTTACAATGAGCAGTTCTTC. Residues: CASSYAASYNEQFF.

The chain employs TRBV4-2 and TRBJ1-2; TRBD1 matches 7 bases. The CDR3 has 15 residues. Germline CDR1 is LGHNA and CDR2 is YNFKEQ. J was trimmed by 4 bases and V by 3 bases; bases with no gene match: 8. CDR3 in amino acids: CASSHVPQGPYGYTF. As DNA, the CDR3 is TGTGCCAGCAGCCATGTCCCACAGGGGCCCTATGGCTACACCTTC.

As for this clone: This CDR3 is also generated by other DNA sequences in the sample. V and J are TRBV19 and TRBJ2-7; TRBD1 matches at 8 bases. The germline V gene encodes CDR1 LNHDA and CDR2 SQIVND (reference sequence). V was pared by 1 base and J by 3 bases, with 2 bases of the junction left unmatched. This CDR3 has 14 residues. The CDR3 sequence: CASSIGTGSYEQYF. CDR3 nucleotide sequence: TGTGCCAGTAGTATAGGGACAGGGAGCTACGAGCAGTACTTC.